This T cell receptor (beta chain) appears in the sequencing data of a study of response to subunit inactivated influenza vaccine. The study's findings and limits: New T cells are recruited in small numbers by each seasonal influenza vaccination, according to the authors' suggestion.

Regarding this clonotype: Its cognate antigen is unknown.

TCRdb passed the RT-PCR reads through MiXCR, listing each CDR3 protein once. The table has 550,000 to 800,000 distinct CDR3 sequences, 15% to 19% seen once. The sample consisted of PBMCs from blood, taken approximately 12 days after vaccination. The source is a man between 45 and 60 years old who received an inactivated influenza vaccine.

CDR3 nucleotide sequence: TGTGCCAGCAGTTGGCGACTCCAATCTAGCACAGATACGCAGTATTTT. Amino acids: CASSWRLQSSTDTQYF. The rearrangement uses TRBV28 and TRBJ2-3; D uncertain. V was trimmed by 4 bases and J by 0 bases, leaving 14 bases between them. Germline-derived CDR1 and CDR2 are MDHEN and SYDVKM. CDR3 length equals 16 residues.